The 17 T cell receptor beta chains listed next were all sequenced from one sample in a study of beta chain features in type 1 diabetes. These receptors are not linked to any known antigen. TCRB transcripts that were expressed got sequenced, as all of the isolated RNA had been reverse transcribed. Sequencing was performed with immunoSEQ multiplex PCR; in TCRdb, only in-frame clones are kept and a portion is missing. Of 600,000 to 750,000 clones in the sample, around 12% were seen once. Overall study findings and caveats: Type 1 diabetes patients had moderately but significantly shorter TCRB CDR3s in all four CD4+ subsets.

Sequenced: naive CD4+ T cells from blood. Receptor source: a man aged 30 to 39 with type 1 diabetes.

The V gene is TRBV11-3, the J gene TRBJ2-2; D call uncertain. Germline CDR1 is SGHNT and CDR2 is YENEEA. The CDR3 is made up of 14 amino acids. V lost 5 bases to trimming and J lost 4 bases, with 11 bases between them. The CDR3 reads CASSPLEITGELFF. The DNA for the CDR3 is TGTGCCAGCAGCCCTTTGGAGATCACCGGGGAGCTGTTTTTT.

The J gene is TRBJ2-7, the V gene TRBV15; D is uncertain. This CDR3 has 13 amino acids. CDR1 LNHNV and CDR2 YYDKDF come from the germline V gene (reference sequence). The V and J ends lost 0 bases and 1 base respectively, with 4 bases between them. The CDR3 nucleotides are TGTGCCACCAGCAGAGATAAGTCCTACGAGCAGTACTTC. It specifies CATSRDKSYEQYF.

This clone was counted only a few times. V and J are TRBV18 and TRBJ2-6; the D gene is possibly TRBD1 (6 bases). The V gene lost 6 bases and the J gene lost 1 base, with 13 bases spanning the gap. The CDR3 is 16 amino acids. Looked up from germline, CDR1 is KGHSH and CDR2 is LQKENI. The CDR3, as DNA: TGTGCCAGCTCCTTGTCCCAGGGGTCTGGGGCCAACGTCCTGACTTTC. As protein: CASSLSQGSGANVLTF.

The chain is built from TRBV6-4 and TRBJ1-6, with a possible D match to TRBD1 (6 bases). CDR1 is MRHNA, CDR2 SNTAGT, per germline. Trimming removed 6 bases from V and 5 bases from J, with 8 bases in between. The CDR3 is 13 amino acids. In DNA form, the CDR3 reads TGTGCCAGCAGGCAGGGGAATAATTCACCCCTCCACTTT. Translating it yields CASRQGNNSPLHF.

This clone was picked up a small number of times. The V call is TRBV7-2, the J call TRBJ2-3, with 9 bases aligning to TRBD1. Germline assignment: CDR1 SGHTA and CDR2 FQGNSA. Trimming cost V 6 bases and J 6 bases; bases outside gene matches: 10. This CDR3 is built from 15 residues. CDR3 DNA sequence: TGTGCCAGCAGTTCTAATGGACAGGGGATGGATACGCAGTATTTT. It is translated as CASSSNGQGMDTQYF. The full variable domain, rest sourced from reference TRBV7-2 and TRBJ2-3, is GAGVSQSPSNKVTEKGKDVELRCDPISGHTALYWYRQSLGQGLEFLIYFQGNSAPDKSGLPSDRFSAERTGGSVSTLTIQRTQQEDSAVYLCASSSNGQGMDTQYFGPGTRLTVL.

This CDR3 is CASSYLGTHQPQHF. CDR3 DNA sequence: TGTGCCAGCAGTTACTTGGGGACTCATCAGCCCCAGCATTTT. This chain joins TRBV6-5 and TRBJ1-5; tentative D call: TRBD1 (5 bases). In germline, CDR1 is MNHEY, CDR2 SVGAGI. The CDR3 length is 14 residues. Deletions cut 1 base from V and 5 bases from J, with 9 bases between.

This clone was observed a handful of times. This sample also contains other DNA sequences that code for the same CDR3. The CDR3 sequence is CASSLTKNTEAFF. CDR3 nucleotide sequence: TGTGCCAGCAGCTTAACGAAGAACACTGAAGCTTTCTTT. The chain combines TRBV7-3 with TRBJ1-1; D remains unclear. Per the germline V gene, CDR1 is SGHTA and CDR2 is FQGTGA. The CDR3 runs 13 residues. V shed 0 bases and J shed 1 base, with 3 bases lying between them.

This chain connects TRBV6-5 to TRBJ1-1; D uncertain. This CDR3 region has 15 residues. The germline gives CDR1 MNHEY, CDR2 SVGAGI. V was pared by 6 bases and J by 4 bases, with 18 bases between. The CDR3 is CASRKGGKDGTEAFF. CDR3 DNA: TGTGCCAGCAGGAAGGGAGGGAAGGATGGCACTGAAGCTTTCTTT.

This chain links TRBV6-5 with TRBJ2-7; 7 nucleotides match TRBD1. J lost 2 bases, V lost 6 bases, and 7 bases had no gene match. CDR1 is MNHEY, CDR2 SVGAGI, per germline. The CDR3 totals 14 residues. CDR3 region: CASSIDDRAYEQYF. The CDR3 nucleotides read TGTGCCAGCAGCATCGATGACAGGGCCTACGAGCAGTACTTC.

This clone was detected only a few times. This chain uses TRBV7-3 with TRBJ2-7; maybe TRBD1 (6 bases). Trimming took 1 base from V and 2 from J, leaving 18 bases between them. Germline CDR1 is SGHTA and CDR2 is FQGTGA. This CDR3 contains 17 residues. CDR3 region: CASSLRVQGREPYEQYF. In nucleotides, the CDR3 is TGTGCCAGCAGCTTAAGGGTACAGGGAAGGGAACCCTACGAGCAGTACTTC.

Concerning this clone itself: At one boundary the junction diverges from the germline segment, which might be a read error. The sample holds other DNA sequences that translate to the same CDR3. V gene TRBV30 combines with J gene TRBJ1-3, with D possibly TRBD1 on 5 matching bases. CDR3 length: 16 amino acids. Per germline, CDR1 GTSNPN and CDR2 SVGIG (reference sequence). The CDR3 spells CAWRGLFPSSGNTIYF. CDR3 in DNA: TGTGCCTGGAGGGGACTTTTCCCGAGCTCTGGAAACACCATATATTTC.

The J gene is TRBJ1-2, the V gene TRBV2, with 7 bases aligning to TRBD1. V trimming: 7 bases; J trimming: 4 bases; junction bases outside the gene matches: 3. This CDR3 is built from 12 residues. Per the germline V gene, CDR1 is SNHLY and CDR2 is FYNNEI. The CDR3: CASKGDSYGYTF. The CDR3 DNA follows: TGTGCCAGCAAGGGGGACAGCTATGGCTACACCTTC.

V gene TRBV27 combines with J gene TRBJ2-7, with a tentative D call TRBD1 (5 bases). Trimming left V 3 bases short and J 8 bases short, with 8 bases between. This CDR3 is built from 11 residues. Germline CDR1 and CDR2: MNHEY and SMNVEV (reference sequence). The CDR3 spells CASSLGHKQYF. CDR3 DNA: TGTGCCAGCAGTTTGGGGCACAAGCAGTACTTC.

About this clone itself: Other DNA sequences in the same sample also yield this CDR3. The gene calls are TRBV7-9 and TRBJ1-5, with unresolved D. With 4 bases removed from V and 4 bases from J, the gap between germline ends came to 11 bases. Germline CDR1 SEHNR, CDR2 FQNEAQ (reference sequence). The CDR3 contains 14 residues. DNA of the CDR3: TGTGCCAGCAGCTCACAAGGAGGAAATCAGCCCCAGCATTTT. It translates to CASSSQGGNQPQHF.

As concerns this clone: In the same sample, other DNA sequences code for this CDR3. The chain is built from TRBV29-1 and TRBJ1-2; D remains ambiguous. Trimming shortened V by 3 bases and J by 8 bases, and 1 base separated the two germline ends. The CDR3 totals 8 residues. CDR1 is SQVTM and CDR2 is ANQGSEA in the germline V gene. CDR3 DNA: TGCAGCGTTGACGGCTACACCTTC. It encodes CSVDGYTF. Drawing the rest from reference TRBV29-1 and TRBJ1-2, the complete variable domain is SAVISQKPSRDICQRGTSLTIQCQVDSQVTMMFWYRQQPGQSLTLIATANQGSEATYESGFVIDKFPISRPNLTFSTLTVSNMSPEDSSIYLCSVDGYTFGSGTRLTVV.

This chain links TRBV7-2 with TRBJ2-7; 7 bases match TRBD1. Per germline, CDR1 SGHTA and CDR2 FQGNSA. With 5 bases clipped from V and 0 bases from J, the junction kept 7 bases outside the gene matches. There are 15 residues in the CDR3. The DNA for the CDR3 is TGTGCCAGCAGCACGAAGGGACAGAGCTCCTACGAGCAGTACTTC. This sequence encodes CASSTKGQSSYEQYF. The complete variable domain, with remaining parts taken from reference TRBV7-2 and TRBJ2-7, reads GAGVSQSPSNKVTEKGKDVELRCDPISGHTALYWYRQSLGQGLEFLIYFQGNSAPDKSGLPSDRFSAERTGGSVSTLTIQRTQQEDSAVYLCASSTKGQSSYEQYFGPGTRLTVT.

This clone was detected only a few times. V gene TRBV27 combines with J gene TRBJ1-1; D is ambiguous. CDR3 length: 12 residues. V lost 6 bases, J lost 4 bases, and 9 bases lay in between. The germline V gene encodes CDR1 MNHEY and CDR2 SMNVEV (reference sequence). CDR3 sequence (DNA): TGTGCCAGCAGCACGGTAGGCACTGAAGCTTTCTTT. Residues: CASSTVGTEAFF.